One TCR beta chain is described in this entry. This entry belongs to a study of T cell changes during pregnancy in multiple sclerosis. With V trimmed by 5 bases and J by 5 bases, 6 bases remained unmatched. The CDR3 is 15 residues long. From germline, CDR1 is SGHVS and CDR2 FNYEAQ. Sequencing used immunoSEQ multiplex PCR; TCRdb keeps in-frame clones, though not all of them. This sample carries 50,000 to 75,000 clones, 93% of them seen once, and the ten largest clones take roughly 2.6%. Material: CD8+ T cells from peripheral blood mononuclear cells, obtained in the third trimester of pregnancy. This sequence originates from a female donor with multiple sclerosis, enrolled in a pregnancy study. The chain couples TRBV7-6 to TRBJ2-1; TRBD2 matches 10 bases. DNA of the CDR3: TGTGCCAGCAGCCTCACTAGCGGGGTTAACAATGAGCAGTTCTTC. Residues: CASSLTSGVNNEQFF.